The 27 T cell receptor beta chains listed next were all sequenced from one sample in a study of blood T cell repertoires in COVID-19. Sequencing used immunoSEQ multiplex PCR; TCRdb keeps in-frame clones, though not all of them. The table lists some 70,000 clones, roughly 82% of them singletons. Material: peripheral blood. All receptors derive from a man aged 60 to 69 with acute or convalescent COVID-19.

The chain carries TRBV29-1 and TRBJ1-5, with D possibly TRBD1 on 5 matching bases. Per the germline V gene, CDR1 is SQVTM and CDR2 is ANQGSEA. The ends were cut back, 4 bases at V and 1 base at J, with 14 bases in the middle. This CDR3 spans 15 amino acids. CDR3 loop: CSVAAGDSSNQPQHF. The CDR3 nucleotides read TGCAGCGTTGCCGCGGGGGATAGCAGCAATCAGCCCCAGCATTTT.

The chain has TRBV28 and TRBJ1-3; 7 nucleotides agree with TRBD1. The germline gives CDR1 MDHEN, CDR2 SYDVKM. The CDR3 runs 14 residues. Losses at the gene ends were 3 bases for V and 7 bases for J; bases not matched to a gene: 6. The CDR3 DNA sequence: TGTGCCAGCAGTTTGACAGGGTGGTCGAACACCATATATTTT. This sequence encodes CASSLTGWSNTIYF.

CDR3 amino acids: CASGDRSSSYGYTF. CDR3 bases: TGCGCCAGCGGGGACAGGTCCTCTTCCTATGGCTACACCTTC. The rearrangement uses TRBV5-1 and TRBJ1-2; 8 positions match TRBD1. The V and J ends lost 7 bases and 4 bases, in that order; junction bases with no gene match: 9. This CDR3 has 14 residues. Per the germline V gene, CDR1 is SGHRS and CDR2 is YFSETQ.

The rearrangement joins TRBV9 to TRBJ2-1; D is unclear. The V gene's germline CDR1 is SGDLS and CDR2 YYNGEE. The CDR3 consists of 15 residues. Deletions cut 0 bases from V and 0 bases from J, with 7 bases between. The CDR3 DNA is TGTGCCAGCAGCGTAGACCAGAACTCCTACAATGAGCAGTTCTTC. Amino acids: CASSVDQNSYNEQFF.

This clone appeared once. The germline gene is not matched at one end of the junction; a read error may be the cause. The chain uses TRBV2 and TRBJ1-6; possibly TRBD1 for D (5 bases). In germline, CDR1 is SNHLY, CDR2 FYNNEI. The CDR3 sequence is 16 residues long. CDR3 sequence reads: CASGVRQNSNNSPLHF. The CDR3 nucleotides are TGTGCCAGCGGGGTAAGACAGAACTCCAATAATTCACCCCTCCACTTT.

The chain carries TRBV6-5 and TRBJ2-5; TRBD1 agrees at 11 bases. The V and J ends lost 4 bases and 5 bases, in that order; junction bases with no gene match: 6. CDR1 MNHEY and CDR2 SVGAGI come from the germline V gene. CDR3 length equals 15 residues. DNA for the CDR3: TGTGCCAGCAGTTTCGGGACAGGGGGTTTGGAGACCCAGTACTTC. Amino acid sequence: CASSFGTGGLETQYF.

This chain connects TRBV6-2 or TRBV6-3 to TRBJ2-2; 8 bases are a match to TRBD1. This CDR3 contains 19 residues. Looked up from germline, CDR1 is MNHEY and CDR2 is SVGEGT. V trimming: 0 bases; J trimming: 5 bases; junction bases outside the gene matches: 14. CDR3 region: CASSYSGSGRTGKTGELFF. The CDR3 DNA reads as TGTGCCAGCAGTTACTCAGGTTCCGGTAGGACAGGGAAGACCGGGGAGCTGTTTTTT.

This rearrangement joins TRBV6-5 to TRBJ1-1; D possibly corresponds to TRBD1 (5 bases). Deletions cut 0 bases from V and 1 base from J, with 9 bases between. Germline V CDR1 and CDR2: MNHEY, SVGAGI. This CDR3 spans 15 amino acids. The CDR3 bases are TGTGCCAGCAGTTACTCGGGGGGGACGAACACTGAAGCTTTCTTT. Translating it yields CASSYSGGTNTEAFF.

The gene calls are TRBV19 and TRBJ1-6; D unclear. From germline, CDR1 is LNHDA and CDR2 SQIVND (reference sequence). Trimming removed 4 bases from V and 5 bases from J, with 12 bases in between. The CDR3 covers 15 residues. Here the CDR3 reads CASSTTRPNNSPLHF. The CDR3 DNA is TGTGCCAGTAGTACAACTAGGCCTAATAATTCACCCCTCCACTTT.

This clone was seen a handful of times. V usage is TRBV5-4 and J usage is TRBJ1-2; 7 bases align to TRBD1. This CDR3 has 15 amino acids. Trimming cost V 4 bases and J 3 bases; bases outside gene matches: 9. Germline loops: CDR1 SGHNT, CDR2 YYREEE (reference sequence). In nucleotides, the CDR3 is TGTGCCAGCAGCCCACACAGGGGCACGGACTATGGCTACACCTTC. The encoded protein is CASSPHRGTDYGYTF.

The chain uses TRBV4-3 and TRBJ1-4; 7 bases line up with TRBD1. Losses at the gene ends were 4 bases for V and 8 bases for J; bases not matched to a gene: 7. Germline lookup yields CDR1 LGHNA and CDR2 YSLEER. This CDR3 is 14 amino acids long. The CDR3 DNA is TGCGCCAGCAGCCCAGCCTCGACAGGGGAAAAACTGTTTTTT. It yields the protein CASSPASTGEKLFF.

The chain links TRBV11-3 to TRBJ1-1; 8 positions match TRBD1. V shed 6 bases and J 4 bases; nucleotides not matched to a gene: 16. Germline V CDR1 and CDR2: SGHNT, YENEEA. The CDR3 runs to 17 residues. CDR3 loop: CASSLRGPITTGTEAFF. CDR3 bases: TGTGCCAGCAGTCTCAGGGGGCCCATCACCACGGGCACTGAAGCTTTCTTT.

The gene calls are TRBV5-1 and TRBJ2-1, with TRBD1 matching 7 bases. With 0 bases clipped from V and 2 bases from J, the junction kept 5 bases outside the gene matches. The CDR3 is 16 amino acids. Looked up from germline, CDR1 is SGHRS and CDR2 is YFSETQ. This CDR3 is CASSLAPGGTYNEQFF. The CDR3 bases are TGCGCCAGCAGCTTGGCCCCAGGGGGAACCTACAATGAGCAGTTCTTC.

This chain links TRBV20-1 with TRBJ2-7; no definite D call. The V gene's germline CDR1 is DFQATT and CDR2 SNEGSKA (reference sequence). The CDR3 loop spans 11 amino acids. V was clipped by 4 bases and J by 7 bases, with 11 bases between them. The CDR3 protein is CSATLSLEQYF. In DNA, the CDR3 is TGCAGTGCTACCCTGAGCTTGGAGCAGTACTTC.

This rearrangement joins TRBV2 to TRBJ1-6; D is unclear. Looked up from germline, CDR1 is SNHLY and CDR2 is FYNNEI. Deletions cut 5 bases from V and 6 bases from J, with 11 bases between. This CDR3 contains 14 residues. The CDR3 loop is CASSQVGPNSPLHF. CDR3 DNA: TGTGCCAGCAGTCAAGTGGGCCCTAATTCACCCCTCCACTTT.

V gene TRBV6-5 combines with J gene TRBJ2-7; the D gene is possibly TRBD1 (6 bases). Trimming stripped 0 bases from V and 6 bases from J, with 9 bases between. The germline V gene has CDR1 MNHEY and CDR2 SVGAGI. This CDR3 is 13 amino acids long. CDR3 residues: CASSYSRGSEQYF. CDR3 sequence (DNA): TGTGCCAGCAGTTACTCAAGGGGGTCCGAGCAGTACTTC.

V gene TRBV7-9 combines with J gene TRBJ2-3, with TRBD2 identical over 11 bases. Trimming removed 1 base from V and 3 bases from J; junction bases left unmatched: 6. Germline CDR1 is SEHNR and CDR2 is FQNEAQ (reference sequence). CDR3 size: 17 residues. Written as DNA, the CDR3 is TGTGCCAGCAGCTTAGAACTAGCGGGGGACCTAACAGATACGCAGTATTTT. This gives the protein CASSLELAGDLTDTQYF.

The chain uses TRBV27 and TRBJ2-5, with D possibly TRBD2 on 5 matching bases. The V gene lost 4 bases and the J gene lost 5 bases, with 11 bases spanning the gap. The V gene's germline CDR1 is MNHEY and CDR2 SMNVEV (reference sequence). This CDR3 contains 13 residues. The CDR3 spells CASSSQRRETQYF. The CDR3 DNA sequence: TGTGCCAGCAGTTCGCAGCGGAGGGAGACCCAGTACTTC.

The V call is TRBV30, the J call TRBJ2-3; D is ambiguous. Per the germline V gene, CDR1 is GTSNPN and CDR2 is SVGIG (reference sequence). CDR3 length equals 15 residues. Between the trimmed V and J ends, which lost 0 bases and 0 bases, there was a span of 10 bases. The CDR3 loop reads CAWSVLGGSTDTQYF. In DNA form, the CDR3 reads TGTGCCTGGAGTGTACTTGGCGGTAGCACAGATACGCAGTATTTT.

In nucleotides, the CDR3 is TGTGCCAGCAGTTCACTCGGGACAGGGGGCCAGCGAGAGCTGTTTTTT. Protein sequence: CASSSLGTGGQRELFF. The chain recombines TRBV27 with TRBJ2-2; 12 bases align to TRBD1. The CDR3 is 16 amino acids. With 4 bases clipped from V and 11 bases from J, the junction kept 11 bases outside the gene matches. Germline V gene data show CDR1 as MNHEY and CDR2 as SMNVEV (reference sequence).

The table lists this clone with a few counts. This chain uses TRBV11-2 with TRBJ2-5; 9 nucleotides match TRBD2. Trimming took 1 base from V and 0 from J; bases not matched to a gene: 3. Germline CDR1 and CDR2: SGHAT and FQNNGV. This CDR3 is built from 16 residues. The CDR3 sequence is CASSLGAGGHQETQYF. Written as DNA, the CDR3 is TGTGCCAGCAGCTTAGGAGCGGGGGGACACCAAGAGACCCAGTACTTC. Based on the CDR3 plus reference TRBV11-2 and TRBJ2-5, the full variable domain is EAGVAQSPRYKIIEKRQSVAFWCNPISGHATLYWYQQILGQGPKLLIQFQNNGVVDDSQLPKDRFSAERLKGVDSTLKIQPAKLEDSAVYLCASSLGAGGHQETQYFGPGTRLLVL.

The chain links TRBV7-9 to TRBJ1-5; tentative D call: TRBD1 (6 bases). Germline loops: CDR1 SEHNR, CDR2 FQNEAQ (reference sequence). The V end lost 5 bases, the J end lost 0 bases, and 8 bases lay between the germline ends. There are 14 residues in the CDR3. The CDR3 region is CASSRTDSNQPQHF. In DNA form, the CDR3 reads TGTGCCAGCAGCCGGACAGATAGCAATCAGCCCCAGCATTTT.

The V call is TRBV5-4, the J call TRBJ1-1; no clear D. The CDR3 is made up of 14 amino acids. Germline CDR1 is SGHNT and CDR2 is YYREEE (reference sequence). Between the trimmed V and J ends, which lost 0 bases and 1 base, there was a span of 7 bases. The CDR3 bases are TGTGCCAGCAGCTTGGAGGAGCAGAACACTGAAGCTTTCTTT. Residues: CASSLEEQNTEAFF.

CDR3 nucleotides: TGCGCCAGCAGCGGGACAGGGGGTAATTCACCCCTCCACTTT. This gives the protein CASSGTGGNSPLHF. The chain joins TRBV5-1 to TRBJ1-6; TRBD1 matches at 11 bases. Per germline, CDR1 SGHRS and CDR2 YFSETQ. The CDR3 sequence is 14 residues long. V was clipped by 4 bases and J by 6 bases; unmatched bases: 0. Complete variable domain (other parts from reference TRBV5-1 and TRBJ1-6): KAGVTQTPRYLIKTRGQQVTLSCSPISGHRSVSWYQQTPGQGLQFLFEYFSETQRNKGNFPGRFSGRQFSNSRSEMNVSTLELGDSALYLCASSGTGGNSPLHFGNGTRLTVT.

The chain carries TRBV29-1 and TRBJ2-5, with 11 bases lining up with TRBD2. Germline assignment: CDR1 SQVTM and CDR2 ANQGSEA. The J segment lost 1 base and the V segment lost 7 bases, leaving 5 bases of the junction unmatched. This CDR3 spans 14 amino acids. In DNA form, the CDR3 reads TGCAGCGCTCGACTAGCGGGGAGCCAAGAGACCCAGTACTTC. This sequence encodes CSARLAGSQETQYF.

This chain uses TRBV6-6 with TRBJ1-4; tentatively, D is TRBD1 (5 bases). V lost 2 bases to trimming and J lost 7 bases, with 11 bases between them. This CDR3 spans 14 amino acids. Germline V gene sequence: CDR1 MNHNY, CDR2 SVGAGI (reference sequence). CDR3 sequence (DNA): TGTGCCAGCAGTTACGGAGGGGTCGGTGAAAAACTGTTTTTT. Translation: CASSYGGVGEKLFF.

The chain joins TRBV27 to TRBJ1-2; 9 nucleotides agree with TRBD1. This CDR3 comprises 14 residues. The trim removed 2 bases at V and 4 bases at J, leaving 2 bases unmatched. Germline lookup yields CDR1 MNHEY and CDR2 SMNVEV (reference sequence). The CDR3 DNA sequence: TGTGCCAGCAGTTTAACAGGGGGCCCCTATGGCTACACCTTC. Amino acids: CASSLTGGPYGYTF.